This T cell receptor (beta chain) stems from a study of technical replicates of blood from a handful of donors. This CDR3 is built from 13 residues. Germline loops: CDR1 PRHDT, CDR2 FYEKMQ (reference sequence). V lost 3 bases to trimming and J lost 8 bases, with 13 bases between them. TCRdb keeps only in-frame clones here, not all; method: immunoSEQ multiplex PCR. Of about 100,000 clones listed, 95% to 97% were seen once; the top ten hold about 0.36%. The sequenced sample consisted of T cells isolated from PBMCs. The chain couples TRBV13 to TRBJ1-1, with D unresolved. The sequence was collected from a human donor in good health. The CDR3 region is CASSLTSSREAFF. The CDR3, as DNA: TGTGCCAGCAGCTTGACTTCTTCGAGGGAAGCTTTCTTT. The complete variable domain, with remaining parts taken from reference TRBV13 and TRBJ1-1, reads AAGVIQSPRHLIKEKRETATLKCYPIPRHDTVYWYQQGPGQDPQFLISFYEKMQSDKGSIPDRFSAQQFSDYHSELNMSSLELGDSALYFCASSLTSSREAFFGQGTRLTVV.